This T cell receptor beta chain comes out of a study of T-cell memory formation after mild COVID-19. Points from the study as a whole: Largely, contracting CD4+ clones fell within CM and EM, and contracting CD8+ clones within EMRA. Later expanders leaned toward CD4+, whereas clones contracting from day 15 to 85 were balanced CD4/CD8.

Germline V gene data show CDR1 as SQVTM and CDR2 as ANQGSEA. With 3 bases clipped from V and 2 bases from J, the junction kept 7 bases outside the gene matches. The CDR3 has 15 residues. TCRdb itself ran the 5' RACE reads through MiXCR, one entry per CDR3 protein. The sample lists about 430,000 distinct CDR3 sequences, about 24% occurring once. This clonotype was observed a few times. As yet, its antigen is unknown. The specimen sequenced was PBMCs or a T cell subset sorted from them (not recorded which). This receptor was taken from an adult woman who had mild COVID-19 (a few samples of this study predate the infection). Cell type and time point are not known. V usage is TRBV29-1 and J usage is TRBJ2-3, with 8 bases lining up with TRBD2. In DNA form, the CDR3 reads TGCAGCGTTGATGGGCCTAGCGGGCCCACAGATACGCAGTATTTT. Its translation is CSVDGPSGPTDTQYF.